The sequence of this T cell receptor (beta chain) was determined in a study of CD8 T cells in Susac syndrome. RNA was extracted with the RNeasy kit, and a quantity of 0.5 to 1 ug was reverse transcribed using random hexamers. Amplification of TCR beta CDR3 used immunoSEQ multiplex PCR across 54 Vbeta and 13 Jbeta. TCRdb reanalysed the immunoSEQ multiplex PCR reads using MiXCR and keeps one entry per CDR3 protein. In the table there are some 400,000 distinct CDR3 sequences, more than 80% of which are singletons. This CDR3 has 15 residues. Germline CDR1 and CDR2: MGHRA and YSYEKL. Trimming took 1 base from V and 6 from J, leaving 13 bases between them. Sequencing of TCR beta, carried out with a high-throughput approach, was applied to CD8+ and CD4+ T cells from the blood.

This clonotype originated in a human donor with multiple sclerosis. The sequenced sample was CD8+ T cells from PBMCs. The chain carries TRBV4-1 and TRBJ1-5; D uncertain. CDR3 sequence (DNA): TGCGCCAGCAGCCAAGCTCCTGGGAGTGTTCAGCCCCAGCATTTT. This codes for CASSQAPGSVQPQHF.